These T cell receptor beta chains were read from a single sample in a study of T cells in localized non-small cell lung cancer. Measured with immunoSEQ multiplex PCR; TCRdb has only the in-frame clones, and not every one. The profile shows 20,000 to 30,000 clones, about 90% of them singletons. Material: peripheral blood, obtained before any cancer treatment. The receptors were gathered from a woman between 35 and 70 years old with stage I lung adenocarcinoma. Both conserved end residues are part of each CDR3. D genes are given only for firm matches.

-,TRBV2,TRBJ1-6,TGTGCCAGCAGTGCGGGGGGGCAGGGTGTAAAACCCCTCCACTTT,CASSAGGQGVKPLHF
-,TRBV5-1,TRBJ1-1,TGCGCCAGCAGCACGGGAACCACTGAAGCTTTCTTT,CASSTGTTEAFF
-,TRBV6-4,TRBJ1-5,TGTGCCAGCAGTGAGGCGGGGGGGACTCAGCCCCAGCATTTT,CASSEAGGTQPQHF
TRBD1,TRBV2,TRBJ2-2,TGTGCCAGCAGTGAAGACAGGGGACGGGCCGGGGAGCTGTTTTTT,CASSEDRGRAGELFF
-,TRBV4-3,TRBJ1-3,TGCGCCAGCAGCCAGTCTGAGCGGCGGCTCTCTGGAAACACCATATATTTT,CASSQSERRLSGNTIYF
-,TRBV7-3,TRBJ2-1,TGTGCCAGCAGCTTAAAGGGCGGCTCCTACAATGAGCAGTTCTTC,CASSLKGGSYNEQFF
-,TRBV2,TRBJ2-4,TGTGCCAGCAGTGAAGCGGGGTTCGGGGTGACCAAAAACATTCAGTACTTC,CASSEAGFGVTKNIQYF
-,TRBV7-2,TRBJ1-3,TGTGCCAGCAGCGCCCGCTCTGGAAACACCATATATTTT,CASSARSGNTIYF
TRBD1,TRBV7-8,TRBJ2-6,TGTGCCAGCAGCTTAGCAACAGGGGTTGGGGCCAACGTCCTGACTTTC,CASSLATGVGANVLTF
TRBD1,TRBV4-1,TRBJ2-1,TGCGCCAGCAGCCAATGGAGGGAGACAGGGGGCTACAATGAGCAGTTCTTC,CASSQWRETGGYNEQFF